These T cell receptor beta chains were read from a single sample in a study of blood T cell repertoires in COVID-19. Assay: immunoSEQ multiplex PCR; the TCRdb copy retains only in-frame clones and omits some. Counted here are 110,000 or so clones, about nine tenths occurring once; the ten biggest clones make up approximately 7.9%. The specimen sequenced was peripheral blood. These receptors all come from a man in his 70s who had recovered from COVID-19. CDR3s include the opening cysteine and the closing phenylalanine or tryptophan. Each record gives: clone size, J gene, D gene, V gene, CDR3 length, CDR3 protein, CDR3 DNA. The D gene is left open where the match is weak. Some rows have no size entry. The others give once, few or many, or a class for an expanded clone.

>once|TRBJ2-7|-|TRBV7-9|18
CASSLSSGRGGGTHEQYF
TGTGCCAGCAGCTTATCCAGTGGGCGGGGTGGCGGGACCCACGAGCAGTACTTC
>-|TRBJ2-7|TRBD1|TRBV5-1|15
CASSPTPGQGAGQYF
TGCGCCAGCAGCCCTACTCCCGGACAGGGGGCAGGGCAGTACTTC
>-|TRBJ2-1|-|TRBV2|15
CASTYEGVSYNEQFF
TGTGCCAGCACTTACGAGGGGGTCTCCTACAATGAGCAGTTCTTC
>medium-sized|TRBJ1-1|TRBD1|TRBV20-1|13
CSARGDRNTEAFF
TGCAGTGCTCGTGGGGACAGGAACACTGAAGCTTTCTTT
>-|TRBJ2-3|TRBD1|TRBV27|16
CASRLQGVSSTDTQYF
TGTGCCAGCAGACTCCAGGGGGTGTCTAGCACAGATACGCAGTATTTT
>-|TRBJ2-1|-|TRBV6-6|13
CASSSLTYNEQFF
TGTGCCAGCAGCTCCCTTACCTACAATGAGCAGTTCTTC
>-|TRBJ2-5|-|TRBV5-1|15
CASSLGGGASETQYF
TGCGCCAGCAGCTTGGGTGGGGGGGCTTCGGAGACCCAGTACTTC
>few|TRBJ2-1|-|TRBV19|15
CASSIVPGLHNEQFF
TGTGCCAGTAGTATCGTCCCGGGACTTCACAATGAGCAGTTCTTC
>-|TRBJ2-6|TRBD1|TRBV5-1|19
CASSSPPGQGGSGANVLTF
TGCGCCAGCAGCTCACCTCCGGGACAGGGTGGATCTGGGGCCAACGTCCTGACTTTC
>-|TRBJ1-4|-|TRBV6-5|16
CASSSHLGASNEKLFF
TGTGCCAGCAGTTCCCACCTGGGGGCGTCTAATGAAAAACTGTTTTTT
>-|TRBJ1-2|TRBD1|TRBV19|16
CASSSPPGGRNYGYTF
TGTGCCAGTAGTAGCCCCCCAGGGGGCCGTAACTATGGCTACACCTTC
>-|TRBJ2-7|-|TRBV11-2|12
CASRQTGDEQYF
TGTGCCAGCAGACAGACAGGAGACGAGCAGTACTTC
>-|TRBJ2-7|-|TRBV19|13
CASRSQFRDEQYF
TGTGCCAGTAGAAGTCAGTTCCGGGACGAGCAGTACTTC
>-|TRBJ2-7|TRBD1|TRBV23-1|13
CASSRTGGWEQYF
TGCGCCAGCAGTCGGACAGGGGGCTGGGAGCAGTACTTC
>-|TRBJ2-5|-|TRBV15|15
CATSGLWDSRETQYF
TGTGCCACCAGCGGCCTATGGGACTCCAGGGAGACCCAGTACTTC
>-|TRBJ1-3|-|TRBV15|17
CATSSTSGFYSGNTIYF
TGTGCCACCAGCAGTACCTCCGGGTTTTACTCTGGAAACACCATATATTTT
>-|TRBJ1-2|-|TRBV15|15
CATSRDLDTQRGYTF
TGTGCCACCAGCAGAGATTTGGACACCCAACGGGGCTACACCTTC
>-|TRBJ1-2|TRBD1|TRBV3-1/TRBV3-2|15
CASSQAQGRYYGYTF
TGTGCCAGCAGCCAAGCACAGGGGAGATACTATGGCTACACCTTC
>many|TRBJ1-2|TRBD1|TRBV5-5|15
CASSEGQGPVYGYTF
TGTGCCAGCAGCGAAGGACAGGGCCCTGTCTATGGCTACACCTTC
>-|TRBJ2-2|-|TRBV21-1|13
CASRSGGIGELFF
TGTGCCAGCAGAAGCGGGGGAATCGGGGAGCTGTTTTTT
>once|TRBJ2-1|-|TRBV3-1/TRBV3-2|17
CASSPNLSPISYNEQFF
TGTGCCAGCAGCCCAAACCTTAGCCCTATCTCCTACAATGAGCAGTTCTTC
>-|TRBJ1-1|TRBD1|TRBV2|15
CASRKEQGGNTEAFF
TGTGCCAGCAGGAAGGAACAGGGGGGGAACACTGAAGCTTTCTTT
>-|TRBJ2-3|-|TRBV9|14
CASSEGGSTDTQYF
TGTGCCAGCTCGGAGGGAGGAAGCACAGATACGCAGTATTTT
>-|TRBJ2-4|TRBD1|TRBV7-9|14
CASSDGTGKNIQYF
TGTGCCAGCAGCGATGGGACAGGGAAAAACATTCAGTACTTC
>few|TRBJ2-3|TRBD2|TRBV13|18
CASSSPSLAGGTTDTQYF
TGTGCCAGCAGCTCCCCCTCCCTAGCGGGAGGGACCACAGATACGCAGTATTTT
>-|TRBJ1-2|-|TRBV27|16
CASSLSGAETNYGYTF
TGTGCCAGCAGTTTATCAGGGGCCGAAACAAACTATGGCTACACCTTC
>-|TRBJ1-1|TRBD1|TRBV2|14
CASSKQGVRTEAFF
TGTGCCAGCTCGAAACAGGGGGTTCGTACTGAAGCTTTCTTT
>-|TRBJ1-1|-|TRBV6-1|14
CASSEVGRNTEAFF
TGTGCCAGCAGTGAAGTTGGGAGGAACACTGAAGCTTTCTTT
>-|TRBJ2-6|TRBD2|TRBV7-3|16
CASSLAGGSGANVLTF
TGTGCCAGCAGCCTTGCGGGGGGATCTGGGGCCAACGTCCTGACTTTC
>-|TRBJ2-7|-|TRBV6-5|15
CASSYSGVGSYEQYF
TGTGCCAGCAGTTACTCCGGGGTTGGGAGCTACGAGCAGTACTTC
>-|TRBJ2-3|TRBD2|TRBV11-2|16
CASSFFPAGNTDTQYF
TGTGCCAGCAGCTTTTTCCCAGCGGGAAACACAGATACGCAGTATTTT
>-|TRBJ2-7|TRBD1|TRBV2|14
CASSEGTGNYEQYF
TGTGCCAGCAGTGAAGGGACAGGCAACTACGAGCAGTACTTC
>-|TRBJ1-5|TRBD1|TRBV7-2|15
CASSSSGQGRTPQHF
TGTGCCAGCAGCTCATCAGGACAGGGACGCACGCCCCAGCATTTT
>once|TRBJ2-3|-|TRBV6-5|13
CASSRTGGDTQYF
TGTGCCAGCAGCCGGACGGGGGGCGATACGCAGTATTTT
>once|TRBJ2-7|TRBD1|TRBV29-1|13
CSVETGGAYEQYF
TGCAGCGTTGAAACAGGGGGTGCGTACGAGCAGTACTTC
>-|TRBJ2-7|-|TRBV10-1|12
CATRRGPYEQYF
TGCGCCACCCGCAGGGGACCCTACGAGCAGTACTTC
>-|TRBJ1-1|TRBD1|TRBV7-9|13
CASSDREDTEAFF
TGTGCCAGCAGCGACAGGGAGGACACTGAAGCTTTCTTT
>once|TRBJ1-2|TRBD1|TRBV30|15
CAWSGGTGGKNGYTF
TGTGCCTGGAGTGGAGGGACAGGGGGTAAAAATGGCTACACCTTC
>-|TRBJ1-3|TRBD1|TRBV6-5|15
CASSSDRVSGNTIYF
TGTGCCAGCAGTTCCGACAGGGTCTCTGGAAACACCATATATTTT
>-|TRBJ1-1|TRBD1|TRBV7-2|14
CASRWDRVNTEAFF
TGTGCCAGCAGATGGGACAGGGTTAACACTGAAGCTTTCTTT
>-|TRBJ2-3|TRBD1|TRBV28|16
CASSSAGDRGQDTQYF
TGTGCCAGCAGTTCCGCCGGGGACAGGGGGCAAGATACGCAGTATTTT
>-|TRBJ1-6|TRBD1|TRBV2|14
CASSLDRDGSPLHF
TGTGCCAGCAGTTTAGACAGGGACGGGTCACCCCTCCACTTT
>-|TRBJ2-1|TRBD2|TRBV2|16
CASAGLAGGSYNEQFF
TGTGCCAGTGCGGGACTAGCGGGGGGATCCTACAATGAGCAGTTCTTC
>-|TRBJ2-1|-|TRBV5-4|15
CASSLALASYNEQFF
TGTGCCAGCAGCTTAGCTCTAGCTTCCTACAATGAGCAGTTCTTC
>-|TRBJ1-2|-|TRBV5-1|16
CASSPGSEGRAGGYTF
TGCGCCAGCAGCCCAGGGAGTGAAGGGAGGGCTGGTGGCTACACCTTC
>-|TRBJ2-1|TRBD1|TRBV6-5|13
CASRRTGGNEQFF
TGTGCCAGCAGAAGGACAGGGGGGAATGAGCAGTTCTTC
>once|TRBJ2-1|-|TRBV11-3|13
CASSLELAHEQFF
TGTGCCAGCAGCTTAGAACTAGCCCATGAGCAGTTCTTC
>-|TRBJ1-2|-|TRBV7-8|13
CASSPGQSYGYTF
TGTGCCAGCAGTCCAGGACAGAGCTATGGCTACACCTTC
>-|TRBJ2-7|TRBD2|TRBV9|13
CASSQTMGGEQYF
TGTGCCAGCAGCCAAACCATGGGGGGGGAGCAGTACTTC
>-|TRBJ1-3|TRBD1|TRBV5-4|19
CASSAPGQGPRSSGNTIYF
TGTGCCAGCAGCGCTCCGGGACAGGGCCCCCGAAGCTCTGGAAACACCATATATTTT